One and the same sample provided the 3 T cell receptor beta chains below, sequenced in a study of shared clonotypes between healthy human individuals (dated by TCRdb to the early 2020s). Library construction relied on the immunoSEQ multiplex PCR assay. TCRdb's version of the immuneACCESS table is confined to in-frame rearrangements and falls short of the full clone set. An unresolved V gene accounts for under half of the shortfall where checked; the remainder is of unknown origin. The sample records around 1,000,000 clones, 70% to 80% of which are singletons. The ten biggest clones cover almost 0.9% of the sample. Specimen: memory CD4+ T cells from PBMCs. In the paper's terms, the cell subset or site label means: CD45RA-negative fraction. The receptors come from a man aged 18 to 35 in good health. Some clones in this sample may be carry-over from other donors' samples.

This chain connects TRBV7-3 to TRBJ2-1; D might be TRBD1 (5 bases). Per germline, CDR1 SGHTA and CDR2 FQGTGA. The CDR3 loop spans 15 amino acids. V shed 2 bases and J shed 2 bases, with 10 bases lying between them. This CDR3 is CASSLFRAAYNEQFF. CDR3 in DNA: TGTGCCAGCAGCTTATTCAGGGCAGCCTACAATGAGCAGTTCTTC. Filled out from reference TRBV7-3 and TRBJ2-1, the complete variable domain reads GAGVSQTPSNKVTEKGKYVELRCDPISGHTALYWYRQSLGQGPEFLIYFQGTGAADDSGLPNDRFFAVRPEGSVSTLKIQRTERGDSAVYLCASSLFRAAYNEQFFGPGTRLTVL.

The chain employs TRBV6-5 and TRBJ1-3; tentatively, D is TRBD1 (6 bases). CDR1 is MNHEY and CDR2 is SVGAGI in the germline V gene. Trimming removed 0 bases at V and 4 bases at J, with 10 bases between. This CDR3 comprises 15 residues. The CDR3 region is CASSYSPGEGNTIYF. The CDR3 nucleotides are TGTGCCAGCAGTTACTCGCCAGGGGAAGGAAACACCATATATTTT.

V gene TRBV6-1 combines with J gene TRBJ2-7, with D possibly being TRBD2 (5 bases). CDR1 is MNHNS, CDR2 SASEGT, per germline. The CDR3 covers 12 residues. V was shortened by 4 bases and J by 7 bases, with 11 bases between the two germline ends. CDR3 sequence (DNA): TGTGCCAGCAGTGTTTCGTCGGGGGAGCAGTACTTC. Its protein is CASSVSSGEQYF.